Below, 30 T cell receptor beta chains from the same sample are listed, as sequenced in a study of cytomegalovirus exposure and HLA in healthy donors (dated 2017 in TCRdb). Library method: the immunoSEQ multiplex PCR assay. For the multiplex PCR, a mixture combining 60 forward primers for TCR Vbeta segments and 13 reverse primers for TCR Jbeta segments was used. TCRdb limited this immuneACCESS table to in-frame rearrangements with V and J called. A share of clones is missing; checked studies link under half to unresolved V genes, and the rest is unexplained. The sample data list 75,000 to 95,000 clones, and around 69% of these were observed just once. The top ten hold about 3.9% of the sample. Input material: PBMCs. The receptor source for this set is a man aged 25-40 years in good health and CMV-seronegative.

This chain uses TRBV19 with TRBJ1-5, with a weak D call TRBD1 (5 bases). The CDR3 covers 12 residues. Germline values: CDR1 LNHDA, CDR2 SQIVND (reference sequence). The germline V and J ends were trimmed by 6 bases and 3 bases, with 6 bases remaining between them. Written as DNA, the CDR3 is TGTGCCAGTAGGACAGTCAATCAGCCCCAGCATTTT. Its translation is CASRTVNQPQHF. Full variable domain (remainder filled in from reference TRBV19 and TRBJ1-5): DGGITQSPKYLFRKEGQNVTLSCEQNLNHDAMYWYRQDPGQGLRLIYYSQIVNDFQKGDIAEGYSVSREKKESFPLTVTSAQKNPTAFYLCASRTVNQPQHFGDGTRLSIL.

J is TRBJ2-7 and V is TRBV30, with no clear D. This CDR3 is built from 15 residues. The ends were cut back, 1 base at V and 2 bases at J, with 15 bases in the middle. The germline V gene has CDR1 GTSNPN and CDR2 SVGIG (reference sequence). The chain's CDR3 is CAWSGATNNPYEQYF. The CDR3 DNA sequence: TGTGCCTGGAGTGGGGCCACCAACAACCCCTACGAGCAGTACTTC.

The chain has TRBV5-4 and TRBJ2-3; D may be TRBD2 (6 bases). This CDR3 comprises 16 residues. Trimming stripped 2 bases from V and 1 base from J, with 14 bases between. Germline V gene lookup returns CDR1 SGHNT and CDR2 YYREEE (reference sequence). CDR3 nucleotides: TGTGCCAGCAGCTTTGGAGGGGTACGGGGCACAGATACGCAGTATTTT. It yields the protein CASSFGGVRGTDTQYF.

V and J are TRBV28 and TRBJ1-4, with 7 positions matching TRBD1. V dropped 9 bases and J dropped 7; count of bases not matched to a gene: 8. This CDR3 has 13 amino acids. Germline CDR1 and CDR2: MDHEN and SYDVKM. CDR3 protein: CASGQAPREKLFF. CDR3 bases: TGTGCCAGTGGACAGGCCCCCCGTGAAAAACTGTTTTTT.

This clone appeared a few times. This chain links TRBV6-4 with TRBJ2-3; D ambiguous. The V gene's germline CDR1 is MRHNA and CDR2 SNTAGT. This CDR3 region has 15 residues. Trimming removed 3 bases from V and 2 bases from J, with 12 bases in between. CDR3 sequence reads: CASSEAPAPTDTQYF. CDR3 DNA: TGTGCCAGCAGTGAGGCTCCTGCCCCCACAGATACGCAGTATTTT.

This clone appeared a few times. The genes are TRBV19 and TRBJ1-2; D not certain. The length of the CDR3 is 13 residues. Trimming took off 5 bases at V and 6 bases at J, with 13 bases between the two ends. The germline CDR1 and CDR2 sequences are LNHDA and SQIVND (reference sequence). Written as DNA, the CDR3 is TGTGCCAGTAGTCCTAATATAAAGAATGGCTACACCTTC. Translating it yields CASSPNIKNGYTF.

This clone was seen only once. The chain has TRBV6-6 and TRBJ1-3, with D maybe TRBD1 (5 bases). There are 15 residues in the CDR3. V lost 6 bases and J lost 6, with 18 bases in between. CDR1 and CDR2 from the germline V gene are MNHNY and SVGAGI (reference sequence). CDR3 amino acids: CASRPNGGASNTIYF. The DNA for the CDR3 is TGTGCCAGCAGGCCGAATGGCGGGGCTTCAAACACCATATATTTT.

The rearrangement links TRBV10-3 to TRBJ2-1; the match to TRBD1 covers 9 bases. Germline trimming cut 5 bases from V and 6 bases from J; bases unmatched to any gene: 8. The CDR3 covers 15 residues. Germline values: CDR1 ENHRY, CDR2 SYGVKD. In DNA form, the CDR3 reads TGTGCCATCAGTTTCTTGGACAGGGGAGGCAATGAGCAGTTCTTC. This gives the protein CAISFLDRGGNEQFF.

The CDR3 DNA follows: TGTGCCAGCAGTTTCGGCTCCTACGAGCAGTACTTC. It codes for CASSFGSYEQYF. This chain connects TRBV25-1 to TRBJ2-7; no definite D call. Germline V lookup: CDR1 MGHDK, CDR2 SYGVNS. Trimming took off 5 bases at V and 0 bases at J, with 5 bases between the two ends. This CDR3 comprises 12 residues.

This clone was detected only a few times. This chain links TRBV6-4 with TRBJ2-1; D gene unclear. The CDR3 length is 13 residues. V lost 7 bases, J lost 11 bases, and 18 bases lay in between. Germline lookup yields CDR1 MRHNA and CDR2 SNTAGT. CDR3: CASTLLPTDQQFF. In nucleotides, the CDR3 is TGTGCCAGCACTTTACTACCTACTGATCAGCAGTTCTTC.

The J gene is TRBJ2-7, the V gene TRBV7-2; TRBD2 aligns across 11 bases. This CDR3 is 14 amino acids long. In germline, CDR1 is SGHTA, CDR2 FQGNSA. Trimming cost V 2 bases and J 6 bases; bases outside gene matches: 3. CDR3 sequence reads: CASSLRLAGGEQYF. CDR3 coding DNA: TGTGCCAGCAGCTTAAGGCTAGCGGGAGGCGAGCAGTACTTC. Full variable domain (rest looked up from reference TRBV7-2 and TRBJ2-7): GAGVSQSPSNKVTEKGKDVELRCDPISGHTALYWYRQSLGQGLEFLIYFQGNSAPDKSGLPSDRFSAERTGGSVSTLTIQRTQQEDSAVYLCASSLRLAGGEQYFGPGTRLTVT.

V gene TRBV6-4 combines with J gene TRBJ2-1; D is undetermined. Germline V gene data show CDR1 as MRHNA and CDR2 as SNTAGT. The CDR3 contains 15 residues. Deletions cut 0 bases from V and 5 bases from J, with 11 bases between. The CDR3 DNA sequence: TGTGCCAGCAGTGACTCTGACGGGTCGAACAATGAGCAGTTCTTC. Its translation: CASSDSDGSNNEQFF.

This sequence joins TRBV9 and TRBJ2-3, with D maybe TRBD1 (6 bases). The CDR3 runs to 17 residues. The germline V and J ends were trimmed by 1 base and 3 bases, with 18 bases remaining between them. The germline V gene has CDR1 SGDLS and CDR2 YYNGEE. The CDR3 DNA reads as TGTGCCAGCAGCGTAAGGCCAGGGGAGATTTTAACAGATACGCAGTATTTT. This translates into CASSVRPGEILTDTQYF.

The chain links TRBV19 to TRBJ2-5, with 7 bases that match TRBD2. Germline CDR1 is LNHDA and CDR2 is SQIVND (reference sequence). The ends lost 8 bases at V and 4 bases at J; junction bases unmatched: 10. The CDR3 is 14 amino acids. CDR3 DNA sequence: TGTGCCAGTGGCCGGGAGTTAGCGGGAGAGACCCAGTACTTC. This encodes CASGRELAGETQYF.

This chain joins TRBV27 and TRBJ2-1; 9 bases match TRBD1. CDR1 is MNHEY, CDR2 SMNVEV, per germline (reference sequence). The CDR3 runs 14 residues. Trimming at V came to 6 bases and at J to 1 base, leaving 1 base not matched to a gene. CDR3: CASSGQGSYNEQFF. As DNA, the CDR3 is TGTGCCAGCAGCGGACAGGGGTCCTACAATGAGCAGTTCTTC.

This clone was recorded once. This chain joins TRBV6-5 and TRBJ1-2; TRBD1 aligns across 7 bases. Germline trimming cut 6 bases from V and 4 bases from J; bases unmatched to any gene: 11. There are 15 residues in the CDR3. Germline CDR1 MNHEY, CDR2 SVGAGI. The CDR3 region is CASSMGQFVGYGYTF. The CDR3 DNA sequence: TGTGCCAGCAGCATGGGACAGTTCGTGGGCTATGGCTACACCTTC.

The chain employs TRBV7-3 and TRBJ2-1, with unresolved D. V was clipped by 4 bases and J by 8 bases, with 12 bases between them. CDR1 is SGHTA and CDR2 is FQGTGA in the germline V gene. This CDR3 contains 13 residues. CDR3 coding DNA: TGTGCCAGCAGCTCACGGGTGGTAGATGAGCAGTTCTTC. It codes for CASSSRVVDEQFF. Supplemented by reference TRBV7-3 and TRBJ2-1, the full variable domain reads GAGVSQTPSNKVTEKGKYVELRCDPISGHTALYWYRQSLGQGPEFLIYFQGTGAADDSGLPNDRFFAVRPEGSVSTLKIQRTERGDSAVYLCASSSRVVDEQFFGPGTRLTVL.

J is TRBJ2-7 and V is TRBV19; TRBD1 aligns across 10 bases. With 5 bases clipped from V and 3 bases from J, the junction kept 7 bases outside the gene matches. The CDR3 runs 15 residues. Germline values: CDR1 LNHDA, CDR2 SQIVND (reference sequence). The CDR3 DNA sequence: TGTGCCAGTAGTGCCTCCGGGACAGGGGTCTACGAGCAGTACTTC. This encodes CASSASGTGVYEQYF.

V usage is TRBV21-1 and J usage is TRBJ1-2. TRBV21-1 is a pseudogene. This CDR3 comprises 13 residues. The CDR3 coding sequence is TGTGCCAGCAGCAAGGGGGGGCCTGGAGTGTGTACCTTC. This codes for CASSKGGPGVCTF.

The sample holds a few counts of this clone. DNA for the CDR3: TGTGCCAGCAGTCTCACTAGCGGGAACACAGATACGCAGTATTTT. It is translated as CASSLTSGNTDTQYF. J is TRBJ2-3 and V is TRBV6-4; TRBD2 aligns across 10 bases. With 5 bases clipped from V and 2 bases from J, the junction kept 4 bases outside the gene matches. The CDR3 covers 15 residues. CDR1 MRHNA and CDR2 SNTAGT come from the germline V gene.

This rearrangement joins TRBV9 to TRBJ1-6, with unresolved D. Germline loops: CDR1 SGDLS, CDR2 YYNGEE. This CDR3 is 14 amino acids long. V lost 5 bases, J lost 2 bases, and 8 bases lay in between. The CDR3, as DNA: TGTGCCAGCAGTGCGGTAGCCTATAATTCACCCCTCCACTTT. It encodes CASSAVAYNSPLHF.

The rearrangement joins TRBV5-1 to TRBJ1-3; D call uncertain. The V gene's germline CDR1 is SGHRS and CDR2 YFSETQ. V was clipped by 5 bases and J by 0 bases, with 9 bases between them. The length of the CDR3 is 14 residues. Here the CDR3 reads CASSAGSSGNTIYF. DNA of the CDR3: TGCGCCAGCAGTGCCGGGAGCTCTGGAAACACCATATATTTT.

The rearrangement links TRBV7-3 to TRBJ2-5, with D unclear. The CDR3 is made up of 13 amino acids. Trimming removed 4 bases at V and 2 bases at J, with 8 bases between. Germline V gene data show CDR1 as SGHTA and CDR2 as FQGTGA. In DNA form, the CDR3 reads TGTGCCAGCAGCTCCAACGGGCAAGAGACCCAGTACTTC. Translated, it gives CASSSNGQETQYF.

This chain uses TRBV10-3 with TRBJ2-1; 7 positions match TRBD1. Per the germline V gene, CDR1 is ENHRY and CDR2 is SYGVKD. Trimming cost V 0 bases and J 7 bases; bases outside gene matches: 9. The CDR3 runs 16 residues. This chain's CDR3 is CAISESLSGGMNEQFF. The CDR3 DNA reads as TGTGCCATCAGTGAGTCGTTGTCAGGGGGAATGAATGAGCAGTTCTTC.

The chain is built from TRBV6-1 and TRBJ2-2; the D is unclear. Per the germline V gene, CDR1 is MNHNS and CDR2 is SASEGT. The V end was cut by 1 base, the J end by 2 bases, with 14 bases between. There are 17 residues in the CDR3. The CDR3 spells CASSEEDRAINTGELFF. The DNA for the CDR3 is TGTGCCAGCAGTGAAGAAGATCGAGCGATTAACACCGGGGAGCTGTTTTTT.

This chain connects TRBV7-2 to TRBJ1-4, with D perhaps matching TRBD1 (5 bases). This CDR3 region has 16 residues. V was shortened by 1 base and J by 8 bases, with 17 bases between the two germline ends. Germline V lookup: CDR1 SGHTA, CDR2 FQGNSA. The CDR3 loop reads CASSLGVGQGGEKLFF. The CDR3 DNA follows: TGTGCCAGCAGCTTAGGGGTTGGGCAGGGAGGCGAAAAACTGTTTTTT. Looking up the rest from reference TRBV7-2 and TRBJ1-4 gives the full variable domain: GAGVSQSPSNKVTEKGKDVELRCDPISGHTALYWYRQSLGQGLEFLIYFQGNSAPDKSGLPSDRFSAERTGGSVSTLTIQRTQQEDSAVYLCASSLGVGQGGEKLFFGSGTQLSVL.

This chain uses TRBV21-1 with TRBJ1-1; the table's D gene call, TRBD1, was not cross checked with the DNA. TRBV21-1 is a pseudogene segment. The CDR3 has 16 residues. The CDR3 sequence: CASIPRGHPLNTEAFF. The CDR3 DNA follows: TGTGCCAGCATTCCGAGGGGACACCCCTTAAACACTGAAGCTTTCTTT.

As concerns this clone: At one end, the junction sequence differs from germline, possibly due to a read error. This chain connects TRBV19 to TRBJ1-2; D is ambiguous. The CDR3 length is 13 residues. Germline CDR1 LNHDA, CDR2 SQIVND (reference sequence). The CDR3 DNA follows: TGTGCCAGTAGTCTAGAACGGAACTATGGCTACACCTTC. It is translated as CASSLERNYGYTF.

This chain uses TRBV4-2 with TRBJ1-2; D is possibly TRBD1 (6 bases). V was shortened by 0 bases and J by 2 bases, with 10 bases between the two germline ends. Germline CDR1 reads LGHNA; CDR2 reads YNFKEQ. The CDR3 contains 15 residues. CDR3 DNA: TGTGCCAGCAGCCAAGAACAGGGCGTAAACTATGGCTACACCTTC. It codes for CASSQEQGVNYGYTF.

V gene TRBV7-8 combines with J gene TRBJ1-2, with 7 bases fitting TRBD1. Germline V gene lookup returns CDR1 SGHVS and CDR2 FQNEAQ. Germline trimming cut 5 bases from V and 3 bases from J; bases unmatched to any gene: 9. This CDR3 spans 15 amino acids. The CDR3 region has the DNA TGTGCCAGCAGCCCGCTAGGGGACAGACACTATGGCTACACCTTC. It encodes CASSPLGDRHYGYTF. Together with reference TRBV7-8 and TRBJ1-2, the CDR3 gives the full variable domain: GAGVSQSPRYKVAKRGQDVALRCDPISGHVSLFWYQQALGQGPEFLTYFQNEAQLDKSGLPSDRFFAERPEGSVSTLKIQRTQQEDSAVYLCASSPLGDRHYGYTFGSGTRLTVV.